This T cell receptor beta chain was captured by sequencing in a study of blood T cell repertoires in COVID-19. V was clipped by 3 bases and J by 6 bases; unmatched bases: 3. The CDR3 is made up of 13 amino acids. Sequencing was performed with immunoSEQ multiplex PCR; in TCRdb, only in-frame clones are kept and a portion is missing. The data contain about 120,000 clones, roughly 85% of them singletons. The sequence was collected from a man aged 35 to 55 with acute or convalescent COVID-19. Material for sequencing was peripheral blood. The V and J genes are TRBV12-3 or TRBV12-4 and TRBJ1-2; TRBD1 matches 8 bases. Here the CDR3 reads CASSLGTGDGYTF. In DNA form, the CDR3 reads TGTGCCAGCAGTTTGGGGACAGGTGATGGCTACACCTTC.